Given below is one T cell receptor (beta chain) in context. The source of the sample is a study of blood T cell repertoires in COVID-19. About the research overall: Material from acute and convalescent COVID-19 was sourced from the United States, Italy and Spain.

This CDR3 has 14 residues. The trim removed 5 bases at V and 2 bases at J, leaving 6 bases unmatched. The germline gives CDR1 SGDLS, CDR2 YYNGEE. TCRdb's copy holds only in-frame clones and misses some; the assay was immunoSEQ multiplex PCR. This table holds roughly 80,000 clones, roughly 90% found once. The rearrangement joins TRBV9 to TRBJ1-2, with TRBD1 matching over 7 bases. This TCR came from an elderly woman with active or convalescent COVID-19. Sequencing was done on a sample of peripheral blood. CDR3 residues: CASSRQGQNYGYTF. The CDR3 DNA is TGTGCCAGCAGTCGACAGGGCCAGAACTATGGCTACACCTTC.